Below are 7 T cell receptor beta chains sequenced from a single sample in a study of post-analysis software for immune sequencing data. Points from the study as a whole: There were a few TRBV segments more frequent in patients than controls, and TRBV5-6, TRBV5-1 and TRBV20-1 were among them.

Antigens for these TCRs are unknown. Prepared TCR beta cDNA libraries contained unique molecular identifiers. TCRdb reprocessed the PCR reads with MiXCR, giving one entry per CDR3 protein. This table holds approximately 440,000 distinct CDR3 sequences, approximately 45% found once. The sample was blood. These receptors all come from a girl under 18 with multiple sclerosis.

J is TRBJ2-5 and V is TRBV20-1; possibly TRBD1 or TRBD2 for D (6 bases each). V gave up 0 bases and J gave up 2 bases, with 13 bases separating them. Germline-derived CDR1 and CDR2 are DFQATT and SNEGSKA (reference sequence). This CDR3 comprises 15 residues. CDR3 coding DNA: TGCAGTGCTAGAGATCTCGGGGGCAGTCAAGAGACCCAGTACTTC. Translation: CSARDLGGSQETQYF.

The V gene is TRBV5-4, the J gene TRBJ1-1, with D possibly TRBD1 on 5 matching bases. Trimming removed 2 bases from V and 0 bases from J, with 11 bases in between. This CDR3 is 15 amino acids long. Germline CDR1 reads SGHNT; CDR2 reads YYREEE (reference sequence). The CDR3 nucleotides read TGTGCCAGCAGCTTTGAGGGGCGCATGAACACTGAAGCTTTCTTT. Amino acid sequence: CASSFEGRMNTEAFF.

In this sample, this clonotype turned up a few times. The chain uses TRBV20-1 and TRBJ1-6; unclear D gene. The CDR3 is 13 residues long. Looked up from germline, CDR1 is DFQATT and CDR2 is SNEGSKA (reference sequence). Between the trimmed V and J ends, which lost 1 base and 7 bases, there was a span of 8 bases. Written as DNA, the CDR3 is TGCAGTGCTAGAGTGGGTGGGAATTCACCCCTCCACTTT. It yields the protein CSARVGGNSPLHF.

This clonotype occurred a few times. The gene calls are TRBV9 and TRBJ1-2, with D possibly matching TRBD1 (6 bases). Germline assignment: CDR1 SGDLS and CDR2 YYNGEE. The CDR3 consists of 16 residues. The ends were cut back, 2 bases at V and 1 base at J, with 15 bases in the middle. The CDR3 loop reads CASSVLGARDNYGYTF. CDR3 DNA sequence: TGTGCCAGCAGCGTTTTGGGGGCGCGGGATAACTATGGCTACACCTTC.

The chain has TRBV4-2 and TRBJ2-3; 10 bases fit TRBD2. The CDR3 extends over 16 amino acids. Trimming removed 0 bases from V and 3 bases from J; junction bases left unmatched: 3. Germline V gene sequence: CDR1 LGHNA, CDR2 YNFKEQ. The CDR3 nucleotides are TGTGCCAGCAGCCAAGACTATAGCGGGAGGACAGATACGCAGTATTTT. Translated: CASSQDYSGRTDTQYF.

The J gene is TRBJ1-1, the V gene TRBV5-6, with D perhaps TRBD1 (6 bases). Trimming took off 4 bases at V and 2 bases at J, with 12 bases between the two ends. The CDR3 is 14 residues long. The germline V gene encodes CDR1 SGHDT and CDR2 YYEEEE. CDR3 residues: CASSDRYRNTEAFF. DNA of the CDR3: TGTGCCAGCAGCGACAGGTACCGAAACACTGAAGCTTTCTTT.

The V and J genes are TRBV18 and TRBJ2-5; D may be TRBD2 (6 bases). The CDR3 runs 17 residues. Germline V gene sequence: CDR1 KGHSH, CDR2 LQKENI. V lost 1 base, J lost 11 bases, and 26 bases lay in between. CDR3 coding DNA: TGTGCCAGCTCACCACGGTATGCTAGCGAGCTCCCCAATGAGCAGTACTTC. The encoded protein is CASSPRYASELPNEQYF.